Listed below are T cell receptor beta chains from one sample, sequenced in a study of early T cells in non-severe SARS-CoV-2 infection. TCRdb re-called the 5' RACE reads through MiXCR, storing one row per CDR3 protein. Of about 98,000 distinct CDR3 sequences in the sample, 9.5% to 12% were seen once. The sample comprised whole blood. The source of these receptors is an adult who was a healthcare worker with PCR-confirmed SARS-CoV-2 infection or an uninfected control (not recorded which). Both conserved end residues are part of each CDR3. Each record gives: V gene, CDR3 protein.

TRBV28 CASSLRQGRYEQYF
TRBV19 CASSMTLTGGFSNSPLHF
TRBV7-3 CASSSRISGANVLTF
TRBV2 CASNRDGGGLRNEQFF
TRBV5-1 CASSLDPGLAQEQFF
TRBV6-5 CASSYRRETSRTEAFF
TRBV12-3/TRBV12-4 CASRPSLQVPEAFF
TRBV20-1 CSASFGQQTEKLFF
TRBV29-1 CSVAARGIRGYGYTF
TRBV28 CASSFSSGEQFF
TRBV20-1 CSAQKPMNTEAFF
TRBV15 CATSRVGNTEAFF
TRBV28 CASSLVGASLYF
TRBV2 CASGYGYTF
TRBV19 CASKGWGKNIQYF
TRBV5-1 CASSLNGRGLYNEQFF
TRBV27 CASSLSLTGGTDTQYF
TRBV5-1 CASSLQQATEQFF
TRBV29-1 CSVRVTGGTEAFF
TRBV6-5 CASSYGSPTPLHF
TRBV6-1 CASSDRRTVQETQYF
TRBV29-1 CSASGTIEQYF
TRBV29-1 CSADKGLFNEQFF
TRBV5-6 CASPRVGTPNTGELFF
TRBV7-2 CASSLMVLGGEETQYF
TRBV7-2 CASSAQAGSSYNEQFF
TRBV12-3/TRBV12-4 CASSWTARDIQYF
TRBV30 CAWSPPRSGYEQYF
TRBV12-3/TRBV12-4 CASSSGEDTQYF
TRBV20-1 CSAREGTANTEAFF
TRBV12-3/TRBV12-4 CASREAGPQYF
TRBV12-3/TRBV12-4 CASSLEGRTIAKNIQYF
TRBV9 CASSVATSNEQFF
TRBV28 CASSYEQGTITDTQYF
TRBV5-1 CASSLDWNTEAFF
TRBV12-3/TRBV12-4 CASSLRTGGNSPLHF
TRBV20-1 CSAPDRGQETQYF
TRBV5-1 CASSARQLAGYYTF
TRBV13 CASSSRLAREQYF
TRBV27 CASSPRPTSGVDTQYF
TRBV7-9 CASSPNEALGEKLFF
TRBV18 CASSPTNTGYSAFF
TRBV19 CASSISYSGANVLTF
TRBV12-5 CASGLVKTGTYNTEAFF
TRBV4-1 CASSRGPGGDTEAFF
TRBV6-5 CASSWGGMNTEAFF
TRBV7-8 CASSLRQGHQESQYF
TRBV5-1 CASSLYQDEAFF
TRBV20-1 CSARDVAGANYGYTF
TRBV7-2 CASSSTGTENSPLHF
TRBV6-2/TRBV6-3 CASSYIQRPTDTQYF